Below, 9 T cell receptor beta chains from the same sample are listed, as sequenced in a study of vaccination and CD4 T cells after COVID-19. Oncomine TCR Beta short-read sequencing was applied to DNA from cultured CD4+ T cells. From the PCR reads, TCRdb called clonotypes with MiXCR, one entry per CDR3 protein. This sample has about 20,000 distinct CDR3 sequences, with roughly 50% found just once. Sample treatment: approximately 9-day PBMC culture with coronavirus spike peptide pools or control peptides (ViraFEST assay). These receptors have no identified antigens. Sequenced sample: CD4+ T cells from blood, cultured in vitro. The receptor set was obtained from a human donor who had recovered from COVID-19.

The V call is TRBV27, the J call TRBJ1-2, with 8 bases aligning to TRBD1. CDR1 MNHEY and CDR2 SMNVEV come from the germline V gene (reference sequence). This CDR3 comprises 15 residues. The junction had 6 bases not matched to a gene; V was cut back by 4 bases and J by 2 bases. The DNA of the CDR3 is TGTGCCAGCAGTTATACAGGGGGTGCAAACTATGGCTACACCTTC. Residues: CASSYTGGANYGYTF.

V usage is TRBV4-1 and J usage is TRBJ1-1; D remains ambiguous. This CDR3 region has 14 residues. The germline V and J ends were trimmed by 0 bases and 5 bases, with 10 bases remaining between them. CDR1 and CDR2 (germline): MGHRA, YSYEKL. The chain's CDR3 is CASSQDPAWTEAFF. The CDR3, as DNA: TGCGCCAGCAGCCAAGATCCGGCGTGGACTGAAGCTTTCTTT.

The chain couples TRBV28 to TRBJ1-4; 7 nucleotides align to TRBD1. CDR1 and CDR2 (germline): MDHEN, SYDVKM. The CDR3 sequence is 16 residues long. V shed 4 bases, J shed 6 bases, and the junction held 11 bases outside the gene matches. The CDR3 DNA follows: TGTGCCAGCAGTTCCGATTCCGGGACAGTATATGAAAAACTGTTTTTT. Translation: CASSSDSGTVYEKLFF.

The rearrangement uses TRBV4-1 and TRBJ2-5; D possibly corresponds to TRBD1 (5 bases). This CDR3 spans 14 amino acids. Trimming stripped 1 base from V and 1 base from J, with 7 bases between. CDR1 MGHRA and CDR2 YSYEKL come from the germline V gene. CDR3 in amino acids: CASSQGRAQETQYF. CDR3 sequence (DNA): TGCGCCAGCAGCCAAGGCAGGGCCCAAGAGACCCAGTACTTC.

This clonotype occurred once. V and J are TRBV20-1 and TRBJ2-7; TRBD2 agrees at 7 bases. With V trimmed by 5 bases and J by 2 bases, 6 bases remained unmatched. CDR3 length equals 13 residues. CDR1 and CDR2 from the germline V gene are DFQATT and SNEGSKA (reference sequence). The CDR3 DNA reads TGCAGTGCTGGGACTATTCCTACCTACGAGCAGTACTTC. It encodes CSAGTIPTYEQYF.

There are a few counts of this clonotype. This chain joins TRBV19 and TRBJ1-2, with 8 nucleotides matching TRBD1. The V and J ends lost 4 bases and 9 bases, in that order; junction bases with no gene match: 13. Germline-derived CDR1 and CDR2 are LNHDA and SQIVND (reference sequence). This CDR3 is 15 amino acids long. CDR3 amino acids: CASSNVDRTGRSYTF. CDR3 nucleotide sequence: TGTGCCAGTAGTAATGTAGACAGGACAGGGAGGAGCTACACCTTC.

The chain is built from TRBV18 and TRBJ1-2; D perhaps matches TRBD1 (5 bases). CDR3 length: 13 amino acids. The germline V gene encodes CDR1 KGHSH and CDR2 LQKENI. Trimming took 6 bases from V and 8 from J, leaving 16 bases between them. CDR3 sequence (DNA): TGTGCCAGCTCCCGGGCTGGGACGGAGGGCTACACCTTC. Its protein is CASSRAGTEGYTF.

V usage is TRBV7-2 and J usage is TRBJ1-3; tentatively, D is TRBD1 (6 bases). The CDR3 is made up of 18 amino acids. Trimming stripped 5 bases from V and 2 bases from J, with 22 bases between. Germline CDR1 SGHTA, CDR2 FQGNSA. The CDR3 bases are TGTGCCAGCAGCCCCTCGGCGGGGGCCAGGGGCCCTGGAAACACCATATATTTT. It encodes CASSPSAGARGPGNTIYF.

CDR3: CASSPMTGKVYGYTF. The CDR3 DNA sequence: TGTGCCAGCAGCCCAATGACAGGGAAGGTCTATGGCTACACCTTC. This rearrangement joins TRBV6-1 to TRBJ1-2; 7 positions match TRBD1. With 6 bases clipped from V and 4 bases from J, the junction kept 11 bases outside the gene matches. The CDR3 is 15 residues long. The V gene's germline CDR1 is MNHNS and CDR2 SASEGT.